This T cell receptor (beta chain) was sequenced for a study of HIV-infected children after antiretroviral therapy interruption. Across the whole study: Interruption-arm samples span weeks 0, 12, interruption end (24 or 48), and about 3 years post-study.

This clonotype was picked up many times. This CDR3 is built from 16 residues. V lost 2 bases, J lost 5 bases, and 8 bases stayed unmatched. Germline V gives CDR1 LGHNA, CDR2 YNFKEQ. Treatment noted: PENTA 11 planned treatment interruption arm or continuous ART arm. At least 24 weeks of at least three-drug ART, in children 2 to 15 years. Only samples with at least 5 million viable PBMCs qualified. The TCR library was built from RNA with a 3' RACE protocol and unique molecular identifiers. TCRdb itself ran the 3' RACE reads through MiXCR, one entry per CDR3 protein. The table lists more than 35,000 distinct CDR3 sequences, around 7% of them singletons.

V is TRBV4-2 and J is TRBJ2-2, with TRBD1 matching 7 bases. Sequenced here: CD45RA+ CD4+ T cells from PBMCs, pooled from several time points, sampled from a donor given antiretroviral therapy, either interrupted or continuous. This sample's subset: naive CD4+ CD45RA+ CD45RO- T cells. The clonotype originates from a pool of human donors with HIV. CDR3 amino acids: CASSQLGTGETGELFF. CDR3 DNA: TGTGCCAGCAGCCAACTCGGCACAGGGGAAACCGGGGAGCTGTTTTTT.